These 6 T cell receptor beta chains originate from one sample sequenced in a study of blood T cell repertoires in COVID-19. TCRdb's table, derived via immunoSEQ multiplex PCR, lists solely in-frame clones and lacks some. The sample has 250,000 or so clones; about 90% are singletons. The material sequenced was peripheral blood. Receptors originate from a man younger than 40 with COVID-19, enrolled during active disease.

This clone was recorded once. The rearrangement joins TRBV2 to TRBJ2-1, with 10 bases that match TRBD1. Germline assignment: CDR1 SNHLY and CDR2 FYNNEI. The CDR3 contains 15 residues. The ends lost 4 bases at V and 7 bases at J; junction bases unmatched: 7. CDR3 DNA: TGTGCCAGCAGTGCACGACAGGGGGCCGTAAATGAGCAGTTCTTC. It specifies CASSARQGAVNEQFF.

The rearrangement uses TRBV30 and TRBJ1-6; 7 nucleotides line up with TRBD1. The length of the CDR3 is 14 residues. Trimming took 3 bases from V and 7 from J; bases not matched to a gene: 6. Germline V gene sequence: CDR1 GTSNPN, CDR2 SVGIG (reference sequence). Written as DNA, the CDR3 is TGTGCCTGGAGCCTCGGGACAGTCAATTCACCCCTCCACTTT. As protein: CAWSLGTVNSPLHF.

V usage is TRBV5-5 and J usage is TRBJ1-1; D is perhaps TRBD1 (6 bases). Germline lookup yields CDR1 SGHKS and CDR2 YYEKEE (reference sequence). V was clipped by 5 bases and J by 4 bases, with 18 bases between them. CDR3 size: 15 residues. The CDR3: CASSPDTGLGTEAFF. The CDR3 DNA is TGTGCCAGCAGTCCTGATACAGGGCTGGGCACTGAAGCTTTCTTT. Supplemented by reference TRBV5-5 and TRBJ1-1, the full variable domain reads DAGVTQSPTHLIKTRGQQVTLRCSPISGHKSVSWYQQVLGQGPQFIFQYYEKEERGRGNFPDRFSARQFPNYSSELNVNALLLGDSALYLCASSPDTGLGTEAFFGQGTRLTVV.

This chain connects TRBV27 to TRBJ2-1; 11 positions match TRBD2. There are 15 residues in the CDR3. V shed 0 bases and J 8 bases; nucleotides not matched to a gene: 3. CDR1 and CDR2 from the germline V gene are MNHEY and SMNVEV (reference sequence). CDR3: CASSLSGTSGYEQFF. The CDR3 coding sequence is TGTGCCAGCAGTTTATCCGGGACTAGCGGTTATGAGCAGTTCTTC.

The table lists this clone with a few counts. The chain couples TRBV11-3 to TRBJ1-1; no definite D call. Germline V gene data show CDR1 as SGHNT and CDR2 as YENEEA. The CDR3 is 14 amino acids. V lost 6 bases and J lost 6, with 17 bases in between. The CDR3 DNA reads TGTGCCAGCAGTCTCTCGGGGAGGGCCGCTGAAGCTTTCTTT. Its translation is CASSLSGRAAEAFF.

The J gene is TRBJ1-6, the V gene TRBV11-2; 7 bases align to TRBD1. The germline V gene has CDR1 SGHAT and CDR2 FQNNGV. CDR3 length equals 15 residues. Losses at the gene ends were 3 bases for V and 12 bases for J; bases not matched to a gene: 11. The CDR3 region is CASSFGYRGGEPLHF. The CDR3 DNA reads as TGTGCCAGCAGCTTCGGTTACAGGGGTGGGGAACCCCTCCACTTT.